This T cell receptor (beta chain) was sequenced during a study of somatic mutations in cytotoxic T cells in rheumatoid arthritis. Points on this clone: No antigen is known for it.

Germline V gene lookup returns CDR1 SGDLS and CDR2 YYNGEE. This CDR3 contains 14 residues. Trimming stripped 2 bases from V and 9 bases from J, with 15 bases between. Findings and caveats of the study: Unidentified antigens were the targets of the expanded CD8+ clones. It was found that CD8+ T-cell clonality in rheumatoid arthritis patients did not differ significantly from that in age-matched healthy controls.

Assay: immunoSEQ multiplex PCR; the TCRdb copy retains only in-frame clones and omits some. Of almost 20,000 clones detected, roughly 80% appear once; the ten largest clones hold 8% to 11%. Sequencing input: CD8+ T cells sorted from blood. The chain combines TRBV9 with TRBJ2-1, with D possibly matching TRBD1 (6 bases). This receptor was identified in a woman aged 45-65 years in good health. CDR3 protein: CASSVGGAGAEQFF. In DNA, the CDR3 is TGTGCCAGCAGCGTCGGTGGGGCAGGGGCTGAGCAGTTCTTC. The entire variable domain, with the rest obtained from reference TRBV9 and TRBJ2-1, is as follows: DSGVTQTPKHLITATGQRVTLRCSPRSGDLSVYWYQQSLDQGLQFLIQYYNGEERAKGNILERFSAQQFPDLHSELNLSSLELGDSALYFCASSVGGAGAEQFFGPGTRLTVL.